These 3 T cell receptor beta chains were sequenced from one sample in a study of CD8 T cells in Susac syndrome. The RNA input was roughly 0.45 to 1 ug, and it was reverse transcribed with random hexamers. MiXCR, run by TCRdb on the immunoSEQ multiplex PCR reads, gives a single entry per CDR3 protein. The profile shows 80,000 or so distinct CDR3 sequences, roughly 95% of them singletons. The sample was CD8+ T cells from PBMCs. All receptors derive from a human donor with Susac syndrome.

The rearrangement joins TRBV5-4 to TRBJ2-1; 12 nucleotides line up with TRBD2. CDR3 size: 15 residues. V trimming: 3 bases; J trimming: 8 bases; junction bases outside the gene matches: 6. Germline assignment: CDR1 SGHNT and CDR2 YYREEE (reference sequence). CDR3 sequence: CASSSLAGGLHEQFF. CDR3 DNA: TGTGCCAGCAGCTCTCTAGCGGGGGGGCTGCATGAGCAGTTCTTC.

V and J are TRBV3-1 and TRBJ2-7, with TRBD1 matching 7 bases. This CDR3 comprises 14 residues. Per the germline V gene, CDR1 is LGHDT and CDR2 is YNNKEL (reference sequence). V shed 1 base and J 4 bases; nucleotides not matched to a gene: 4. This chain's CDR3 is CASSQGSGGYEQYF. CDR3 bases: TGTGCCAGCAGCCAAGGTTCAGGGGGTTACGAGCAGTACTTC.

The CDR3 is CASSLLRRDSDPEAFF. The CDR3 nucleotides are TGCGCCAGCAGCTTGTTACGCCGGGACAGTGATCCTGAAGCTTTCTTT. This chain connects TRBV5-1 to TRBJ1-1, with 7 nucleotides matching TRBD1. This CDR3 is 16 amino acids long. J gave up 6 bases and V 1 base, and 12 bases lay outside the gene matches. Germline CDR1 and CDR2: SGHRS and YFSETQ.